The subject of this entry is one T cell receptor (beta chain). The antigen remains undetermined. Germline V gene data show CDR1 as MNHEY and CDR2 as SVGAGI. The CDR3 extends over 17 amino acids. Trimming left V 2 bases short and J 0 bases short, with 16 bases between. The sample belongs to a study of T cell repertoires in aging, cancer and after chemotherapy. About the research overall: Donors were grouped into six age bands spanning 30 or younger through 70 or older.

Study results and caveats: Untreated cancer patients had significantly lower blood TCR diversity than age-matched healthy donors.

A mixed TRB-A/B primer pool amplified rearranged TRB by multiplex touch-down PCR. TCRdb reprocessed the multiplex PCR reads via MiXCR and lists one record per CDR3 protein. The sample shows a few thousand distinct CDR3 sequences, approximately 55% of them seen only once. Peripheral blood genomic DNA, not sorted cells or RNA, was the template. Material for sequencing was blood. The chain carries TRBV6-5 and TRBJ1-1, with D possibly TRBD1 on 5 matching bases. This clonotype was sampled from a human donor with a blood cancer. The CDR3 DNA follows: TGTGCCAGCAGTTACGTCGGGGCGGGCAGAGTGAACACTGAAGCTTTCTTT. Residues: CASSYVGAGRVNTEAFF.